The 27 T cell receptor beta chains below come from one sample, sequenced in a study of shared clonotypes between healthy human individuals (dated by TCRdb to the early 2020s). Libraries were constructed by the immunoSEQ multiplex PCR assay. In its TCRdb copy, this immuneACCESS table keeps in-frame sequences only and misses some clones. Where compared with another copy, unresolved V genes explain less than half of these, and the others have no known cause. Across this sample there are some 2,500,000 clones, with approximately 93% seen only once. The ten largest clones represent approximately 0.37% of the sample. The material sequenced was naive CD4+ T cells from PBMCs. Reading the label with the study, this specimen's cell subset or site is: CD45RA+ positively selected. The receptors originated from a man in his late teens or twenties in good health. Some clones in this sample may be carry-over from other donors' samples.

The chain couples TRBV11-3 to TRBJ2-2, with 14 nucleotides matching TRBD2. Germline-derived CDR1 and CDR2 are SGHNT and YENEEA. V lost 5 bases and J lost 4; bases outside the gene matches: 6. The CDR3 is 17 residues long. CDR3 sequence (DNA): TGTGCCAGCAGCCCGGGACTAGCGGGAGTCAGCACCGGGGAGCTGTTTTTT. This encodes CASSPGLAGVSTGELFF.

This chain connects TRBV9 to TRBJ2-5; D unresolved. This CDR3 has 13 residues. Germline V gene data show CDR1 as SGDLS and CDR2 as YYNGEE. V was pared by 3 bases and J by 4 bases, with 10 bases between. The CDR3 loop reads CASSDGDLETQYF. The CDR3 DNA sequence: TGTGCCAGCAGCGACGGTGATTTAGAGACCCAGTACTTC.

Here the CDR3 reads CASSSVDRVHGYTF. The CDR3 nucleotides read TGTGCCAGTAGTTCCGTCGACAGGGTTCACGGCTACACCTTC. The chain combines TRBV19 with TRBJ1-2; TRBD1 matches at 7 bases. This CDR3 comprises 14 residues. The V gene end was trimmed by 5 bases and the J gene end by 8 bases; junction bases not matched to a gene: 11. The V gene's germline CDR1 is LNHDA and CDR2 SQIVND (reference sequence).

The chain employs TRBV11-3 and TRBJ2-3; no clear D. V was trimmed by 1 base and J by 4 bases, leaving 6 bases between them. The CDR3 has 13 residues. Germline V gene lookup returns CDR1 SGHNT and CDR2 YENEEA. CDR3 bases: TGTGCCAGCAGCTTAGGGGAACCAGATACGCAGTATTTT. Translated: CASSLGEPDTQYF.

The rearrangement joins TRBV28 to TRBJ2-5; D is uncertain. This CDR3 comprises 14 residues. Trimming removed 3 bases at V and 2 bases at J, with 10 bases between. In germline, CDR1 is MDHEN, CDR2 SYDVKM. CDR3 loop: CASSFTWDQETQYF. The CDR3 DNA sequence: TGTGCCAGCAGTTTTACGTGGGATCAAGAGACCCAGTACTTC.

The J gene is TRBJ2-2, the V gene TRBV18; TRBD1 matches at 7 bases. Germline lookup yields CDR1 KGHSH and CDR2 LQKENI. The CDR3 length is 14 residues. J gave up 1 base and V 8 bases, and 4 bases lay outside the gene matches. The CDR3 protein is CASQGQLNTGELFF. DNA for the CDR3: TGTGCCAGCCAGGGACAGCTGAACACCGGGGAGCTGTTTTTT.

The chain employs TRBV4-1 and TRBJ2-1; 9 nucleotides agree with TRBD2. The V gene's germline CDR1 is MGHRA and CDR2 YSYEKL. The V gene end was trimmed by 3 bases and the J gene end by 12 bases; junction bases not matched to a gene: 12. The length of the CDR3 is 15 residues. Here the CDR3 reads CASSQESGLAWVQFF. The DNA for the CDR3 is TGCGCCAGCAGCCAGGAATCGGGACTAGCTTGGGTGCAGTTCTTC.

The rearrangement joins TRBV28 to TRBJ1-1; D is uncertain. The CDR3 length is 15 residues. Trimming removed 6 bases at V and 2 bases at J, with 16 bases between. From germline, CDR1 is MDHEN and CDR2 SYDVKM. In DNA, the CDR3 is TGTGCCAGCAGCTATGGACGGCGCTTAAACACTGAAGCTTTCTTT. Encoded protein: CASSYGRRLNTEAFF.

This sequence joins TRBV7-9 and TRBJ2-3, with 7 bases identical to TRBD2. Germline V gene data show CDR1 as SEHNR and CDR2 as FQNEAQ (reference sequence). CDR3 length equals 15 residues. V lost 5 bases, J lost 0 bases, and 5 bases stayed unmatched. The CDR3 coding sequence is TGTGCCAGCAGCCGAGCGGGGATTAGCACAGATACGCAGTATTTT. Its translation: CASSRAGISTDTQYF.

The rearrangement links TRBV2 to TRBJ2-5; D gene unclear. V lost 1 base and J 2 bases, leaving 11 bases between the germline ends. The germline V gene encodes CDR1 SNHLY and CDR2 FYNNEI. This CDR3 spans 15 amino acids. This CDR3 is CASSEVGAIQETQYF. The DNA for the CDR3 is TGTGCCAGCAGTGAAGTAGGCGCTATTCAAGAGACCCAGTACTTC.

In this sample, this clone turned up once. Distinct nucleotide sequences in the sample also encode this CDR3. The chain employs TRBV7-9 and TRBJ1-1; TRBD1 is a possible D gene (5 bases). V was cut by 0 bases and J by 1 base, with 6 bases left in between. CDR3 size: 14 residues. The germline CDR1 and CDR2 sequences are SEHNR and FQNEAQ (reference sequence). The CDR3 loop is CASSLAGTNTEAFF. CDR3 DNA: TGTGCCAGCAGCTTAGCTGGGACGAACACTGAAGCTTTCTTT.

The chain carries TRBV6-1 and TRBJ1-1, with D unclear. The CDR3 totals 15 residues. Germline V CDR1 and CDR2: MNHNS, SASEGT. The V gene lost 4 bases and the J gene lost 0 bases, with 12 bases spanning the gap. The CDR3 spells CASSGGAVMNTEAFF. The CDR3 DNA reads as TGTGCCAGCAGTGGAGGCGCAGTCATGAACACTGAAGCTTTCTTT.

J is TRBJ2-5 and V is TRBV5-1; 7 bases are a match to TRBD1. CDR1 is SGHRS and CDR2 is YFSETQ in the germline V gene. The CDR3 is 18 residues long. V dropped 0 bases and J dropped 5; count of bases not matched to a gene: 16. For the CDR3, the DNA is TGCGCCAGCAGCTTGGCCAAAGGGACAGAACCCCTGGGTGAGACCCAGTACTTC. Translating it yields CASSLAKGTEPLGETQYF.

This clone was seen many times. The chain joins TRBV2 to TRBJ2-1, with 10 bases fitting TRBD2. CDR3 length: 15 amino acids. Germline V lookup: CDR1 SNHLY, CDR2 FYNNEI. J gave up 5 bases and V 3 bases, and 4 bases lay outside the gene matches. The CDR3 DNA sequence: TGTGCCAGCAGTGATTGGACTAGCGGACACAATGAGCAGTTCTTC. Translation gives CASSDWTSGHNEQFF. Based on the CDR3 plus reference TRBV2 and TRBJ2-1, the full variable domain is EPEVTQTPSHQVTQMGQEVILRCVPISNHLYFYWYRQILGQKVEFLVSFYNNEISEKSEIFDDQFSVERPDGSNFTLKIRSTKLEDSAMYFCASSDWTSGHNEQFFGPGTRLTVL.

Concerning this clone itself: Additional DNA sequences in this sample encode the identical CDR3. The chain uses TRBV6-5 and TRBJ1-5, with unresolved D. The germline V gene encodes CDR1 MNHEY and CDR2 SVGAGI. V gave up 2 bases and J gave up 6 bases, with 8 bases separating them. This CDR3 has 13 amino acids. The DNA for the CDR3 is TGTGCCAGCAGTTACGATCGGGGTCAGCCCCAGCATTTT. This encodes CASSYDRGQPQHF.

The chain has TRBV19 and TRBJ2-1, with 9 positions matching TRBD2. This CDR3 is built from 16 residues. Trimming removed 6 bases from V and 5 bases from J; junction bases left unmatched: 11. CDR1 is LNHDA and CDR2 is SQIVND in the germline V gene (reference sequence). In DNA form, the CDR3 reads TGTGCCAGTAGCCCCAGACTAGCGGCTAAGGACAATGAGCAGTTCTTC. Translation: CASSPRLAAKDNEQFF.

This chain connects TRBV19 to TRBJ1-2; no definite D call. The V and J ends lost 5 bases and 2 bases respectively, with 9 bases between them. CDR3 length: 13 residues. Germline CDR1 reads LNHDA; CDR2 reads SQIVND (reference sequence). CDR3 amino acids: CASSPGANYGYTF. In DNA, the CDR3 is TGTGCCAGTAGTCCGGGTGCCAACTATGGCTACACCTTC.

The rearrangement joins TRBV19 to TRBJ2-7, with 8 bases that match TRBD1. Germline V gene sequence: CDR1 LNHDA, CDR2 SQIVND (reference sequence). The CDR3 covers 15 residues. The V gene end was trimmed by 5 bases and the J gene end by 6 bases; junction bases not matched to a gene: 12. CDR3 loop: CASSPIGQGRGEQYF. In DNA, the CDR3 is TGTGCCAGTAGTCCAATCGGACAGGGTAGGGGCGAGCAGTACTTC. Supplemented by reference TRBV19 and TRBJ2-7, the full variable domain reads DGGITQSPKYLFRKEGQNVTLSCEQNLNHDAMYWYRQDPGQGLRLIYYSQIVNDFQKGDIAEGYSVSREKKESFPLTVTSAQKNPTAFYLCASSPIGQGRGEQYFGPGTRLTVT.

The chain links TRBV6-5 to TRBJ2-5; 7 nucleotides line up with TRBD1. CDR1 is MNHEY, CDR2 SVGAGI, per germline. Trimming cost V 5 bases and J 7 bases; bases outside gene matches: 1. This CDR3 spans 11 amino acids. The CDR3 is CASSKGATQYF. As DNA, the CDR3 is TGTGCCAGCAGTAAGGGGGCGACCCAGTACTTC.

The chain joins TRBV15 to TRBJ2-7; 7 bases line up with TRBD1. CDR1 and CDR2 from the germline V gene are LNHNV and YYDKDF (reference sequence). With 4 bases clipped from V and 2 bases from J, the junction kept 8 bases outside the gene matches. The CDR3 length is 15 residues. The chain's CDR3 is CATSKDWDSTYEQYF. CDR3 sequence (DNA): TGTGCCACCAGCAAAGATTGGGACAGTACCTACGAGCAGTACTTC.

J is TRBJ1-3 and V is TRBV5-1; 7 positions agree with TRBD1. CDR1 and CDR2 from the germline V gene are SGHRS and YFSETQ. The CDR3 totals 13 residues. V trimming: 4 bases; J trimming: 6 bases; junction bases outside the gene matches: 4. Here the CDR3 DNA reads TGCGCCAGCAGCCGGGGACAGCTAAACACCATATATTTT. This sequence encodes CASSRGQLNTIYF. The whole variable domain, remainder taken from reference TRBV5-1 and TRBJ1-3, is KAGVTQTPRYLIKTRGQQVTLSCSPISGHRSVSWYQQTPGQGLQFLFEYFSETQRNKGNFPGRFSGRQFSNSRSEMNVSTLELGDSALYLCASSRGQLNTIYFGEGSWLTVV.

This rearrangement joins TRBV29-1 to TRBJ1-2; no clear D. CDR1 and CDR2 from the germline V gene are SQVTM and ANQGSEA. The length of the CDR3 is 11 residues. The V and J ends lost 1 base and 8 bases respectively, with 8 bases between them. The CDR3 nucleotides read TGCAGCGTTGAAGCTACGGGGGGCTACACCTTC. Translated, it gives CSVEATGGYTF.

The V and J genes are TRBV29-1 and TRBJ1-2, with a possible D match to TRBD1 (5 bases). This CDR3 has 11 amino acids. Trimming removed 7 bases at V and 7 bases at J, with 13 bases between. The germline V gene has CDR1 SQVTM and CDR2 ANQGSEA. The CDR3 region is CSGVGPSGYTF. CDR3 DNA: TGCAGCGGCGTGGGACCGAGTGGCTACACCTTC.

This clone was recorded once. Other DNA sequences in the same sample also yield this CDR3. DNA for the CDR3: TGTGCCAGCAGCAGGGGCCCTGGAAACACCATATATTTT. It encodes CASSRGPGNTIYF. The rearrangement uses TRBV7-2 and TRBJ1-3; TRBD1 might be the D (5 bases). Germline V CDR1 and CDR2: SGHTA, FQGNSA. This CDR3 is 13 amino acids long. The germline V and J ends were trimmed by 5 bases and 2 bases, with 7 bases remaining between them.

The V gene is TRBV30, the J gene TRBJ2-7; D call uncertain. The CDR3 length is 13 residues. V dropped 0 bases and J dropped 2 bases, with 8 bases sitting between them. CDR1 GTSNPN and CDR2 SVGIG come from the germline V gene (reference sequence). CDR3 region: CAWSVQTPYEQYF. CDR3 nucleotide sequence: TGTGCCTGGAGTGTCCAGACGCCCTACGAGCAGTACTTC.

V is TRBV7-3 and J is TRBJ2-3; possible D gene TRBD2, 5 bases. This CDR3 contains 15 residues. V was trimmed by 3 bases and J by 6 bases, leaving 16 bases between them. Per the germline V gene, CDR1 is SGHTA and CDR2 is FQGTGA. CDR3 amino acids: CASSFSRTPGDTQYF. The CDR3 nucleotides read TGTGCCAGCAGCTTTTCTAGGACTCCGGGGGATACGCAGTATTTT.

The chain employs TRBV7-2 and TRBJ2-7; no definite D call. The V and J ends lost 0 bases and 8 bases respectively, with 14 bases between them. This CDR3 region has 14 residues. Germline CDR1 is SGHTA and CDR2 is FQGNSA. Here the CDR3 DNA reads TGTGCCAGCAGCTTAGCGTCGCTAGTATTTCAGCAGTACTTC. Protein: CASSLASLVFQQYF. The variable domain in full, completed from reference TRBV7-2 and TRBJ2-7, reads GAGVSQSPSNKVTEKGKDVELRCDPISGHTALYWYRQSLGQGLEFLIYFQGNSAPDKSGLPSDRFSAERTGGSVSTLTIQRTQQEDSAVYLCASSLASLVFQQYFGPGTRLTVT.